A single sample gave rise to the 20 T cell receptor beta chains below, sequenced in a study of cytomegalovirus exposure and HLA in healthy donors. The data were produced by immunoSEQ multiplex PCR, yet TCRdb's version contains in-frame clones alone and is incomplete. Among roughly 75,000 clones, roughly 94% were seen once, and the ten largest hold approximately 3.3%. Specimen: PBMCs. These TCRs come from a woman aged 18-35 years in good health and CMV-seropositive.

DNA of the CDR3: TGTGCCAGCAGTTTGCCACTAGCGGGAACCTACGAGCAGTACTTC. Translating gives CASSLPLAGTYEQYF. The V call is TRBV28, the J call TRBJ2-7, with 10 nucleotides matching TRBD2. With 3 bases clipped from V and 2 bases from J, the junction kept 4 bases outside the gene matches. This CDR3 contains 15 residues. Germline V gives CDR1 MDHEN, CDR2 SYDVKM.

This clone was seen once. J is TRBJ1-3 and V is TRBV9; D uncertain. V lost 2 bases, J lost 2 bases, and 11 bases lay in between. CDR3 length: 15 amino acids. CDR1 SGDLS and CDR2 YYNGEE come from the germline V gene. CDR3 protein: CASSVDTGAGNTIYF. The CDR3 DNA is TGTGCCAGCAGCGTCGACACCGGCGCTGGAAACACCATATATTTT.

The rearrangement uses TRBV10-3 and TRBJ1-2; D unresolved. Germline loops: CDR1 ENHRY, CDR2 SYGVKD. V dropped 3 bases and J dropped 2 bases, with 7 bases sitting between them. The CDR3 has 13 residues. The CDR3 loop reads CAISEDKNYGYTF. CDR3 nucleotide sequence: TGTGCCATCAGTGAAGACAAGAACTATGGCTACACCTTC.

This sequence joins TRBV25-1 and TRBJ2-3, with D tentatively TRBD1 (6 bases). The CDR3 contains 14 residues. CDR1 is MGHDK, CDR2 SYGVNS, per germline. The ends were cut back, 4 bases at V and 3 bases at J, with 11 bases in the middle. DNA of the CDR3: TGTGCCAGCAGTGGGGGGCTAGCAACAGATACGCAGTATTTT. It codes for CASSGGLATDTQYF.

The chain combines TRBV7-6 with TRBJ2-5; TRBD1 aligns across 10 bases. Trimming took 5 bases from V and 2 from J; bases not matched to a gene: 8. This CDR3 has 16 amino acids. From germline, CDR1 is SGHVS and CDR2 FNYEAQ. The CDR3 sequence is CASSTRQGAFQETQYF. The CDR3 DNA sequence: TGTGCCAGCAGCACCCGACAGGGGGCGTTTCAAGAGACCCAGTACTTC.

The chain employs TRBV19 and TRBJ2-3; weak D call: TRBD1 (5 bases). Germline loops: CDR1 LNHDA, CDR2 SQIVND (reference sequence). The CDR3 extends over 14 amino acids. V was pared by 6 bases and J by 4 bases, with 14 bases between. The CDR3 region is CASRKTGGPDTQYF. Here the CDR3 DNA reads TGTGCCAGTAGAAAAACAGGTGGGCCAGATACGCAGTATTTT.

The CDR3 DNA is TGTGCCAGCAGCTTGGTCACGGGTAACTATGGCTACACCTTC. Translated, it gives CASSLVTGNYGYTF. The chain has TRBV5-6 and TRBJ1-2; D call uncertain. The V end was cut by 0 bases, the J end by 1 base, with 7 bases between. Germline V gene sequence: CDR1 SGHDT, CDR2 YYEEEE. The CDR3 length is 14 residues.

In DNA form, the CDR3 reads TGTGCCAGCAGTGAAGGACTAGCGGGAGGGTTAGGTGAGCAGTTCTTC. Its protein is CASSEGLAGGLGEQFF. The chain links TRBV2 to TRBJ2-1; 14 positions match TRBD2. Germline assignment: CDR1 SNHLY and CDR2 FYNNEI. V lost 1 base, J lost 9 bases, and 5 bases stayed unmatched. The length of the CDR3 is 16 residues.

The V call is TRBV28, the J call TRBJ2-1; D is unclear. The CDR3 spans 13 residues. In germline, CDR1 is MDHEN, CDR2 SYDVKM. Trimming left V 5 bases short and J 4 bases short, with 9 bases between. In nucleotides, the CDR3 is TGTGCCAGCAGTACTTCTCTTTACAATGAGCAGTTCTTC. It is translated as CASSTSLYNEQFF.

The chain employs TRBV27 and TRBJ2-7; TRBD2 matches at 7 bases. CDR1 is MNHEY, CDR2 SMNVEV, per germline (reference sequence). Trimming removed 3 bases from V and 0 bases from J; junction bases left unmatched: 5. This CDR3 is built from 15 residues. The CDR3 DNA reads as TGTGCCAGCAGTTTCCTTGGCGGGAGCTCCTACGAGCAGTACTTC. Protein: CASSFLGGSSYEQYF.

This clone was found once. The CDR3 loop is CASSEGGRDYGYTF. CDR3 nucleotide sequence: TGTGCCAGCAGTGAAGGGGGGCGCGACTATGGCTACACCTTC. The chain combines TRBV2 with TRBJ1-2; D possibly corresponds to TRBD1 (6 bases). The germline V gene encodes CDR1 SNHLY and CDR2 FYNNEI. The CDR3 is 14 amino acids. V dropped 1 base and J dropped 3 bases, with 9 bases sitting between them. Complete variable domain (other parts from reference TRBV2 and TRBJ1-2): EPEVTQTPSHQVTQMGQEVILRCVPISNHLYFYWYRQILGQKVEFLVSFYNNEISEKSEIFDDQFSVERPDGSNFTLKIRSTKLEDSAMYFCASSEGGRDYGYTFGSGTRLTVV.

The CDR3 here is CASSIGQQQVDTEAFF. CDR3 DNA: TGTGCCAGTAGTATAGGTCAACAGCAGGTGGACACTGAAGCTTTCTTT. The rearrangement uses TRBV19 and TRBJ1-1; D is unclear. There are 16 residues in the CDR3. CDR1 is LNHDA and CDR2 is SQIVND in the germline V gene (reference sequence). V was trimmed by 1 base and J by 3 bases, leaving 15 bases between them.

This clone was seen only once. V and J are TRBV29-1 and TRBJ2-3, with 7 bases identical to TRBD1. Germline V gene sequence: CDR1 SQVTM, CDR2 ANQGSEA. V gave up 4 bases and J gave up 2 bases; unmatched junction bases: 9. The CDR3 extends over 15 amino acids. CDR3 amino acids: CSVGDRLTFTDTQYF. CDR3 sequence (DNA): TGCAGCGTTGGGGACAGACTAACTTTCACAGATACGCAGTATTTT.

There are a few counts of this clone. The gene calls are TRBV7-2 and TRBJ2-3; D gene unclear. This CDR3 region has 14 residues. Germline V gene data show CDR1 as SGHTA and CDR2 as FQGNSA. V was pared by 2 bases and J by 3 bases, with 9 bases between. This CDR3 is CASSLTPGTDTQYF. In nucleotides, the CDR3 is TGTGCCAGCAGCTTAACTCCCGGGACAGATACGCAGTATTTT.

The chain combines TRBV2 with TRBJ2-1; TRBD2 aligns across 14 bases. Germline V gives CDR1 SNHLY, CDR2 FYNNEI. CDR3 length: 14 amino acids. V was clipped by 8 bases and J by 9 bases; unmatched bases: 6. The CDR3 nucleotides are TGTGCCAGCGTGCCGGGACTAGCGGGAGTTGAGCAGTTCTTC. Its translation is CASVPGLAGVEQFF.

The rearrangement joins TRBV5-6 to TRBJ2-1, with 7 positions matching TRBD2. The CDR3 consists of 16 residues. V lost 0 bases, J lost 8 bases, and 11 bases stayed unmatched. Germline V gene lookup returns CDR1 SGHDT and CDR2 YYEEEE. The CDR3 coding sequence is TGTGCCAGCAGCTTGGTTCCGGTGGGAGGGCCTGATGAGCAGTTCTTC. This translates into CASSLVPVGGPDEQFF.

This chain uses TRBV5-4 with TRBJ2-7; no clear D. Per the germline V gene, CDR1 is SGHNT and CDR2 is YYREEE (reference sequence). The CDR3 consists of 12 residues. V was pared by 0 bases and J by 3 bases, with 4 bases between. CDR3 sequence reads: CASSLDGYEQYF. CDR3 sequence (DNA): TGTGCCAGCAGCTTGGACGGCTACGAGCAGTACTTC.

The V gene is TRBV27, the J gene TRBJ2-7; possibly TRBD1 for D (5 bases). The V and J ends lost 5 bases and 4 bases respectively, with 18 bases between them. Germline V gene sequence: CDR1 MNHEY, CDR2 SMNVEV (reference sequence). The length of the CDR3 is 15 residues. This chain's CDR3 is CASSGSWGPSYEQYF. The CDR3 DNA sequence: TGTGCCAGCAGTGGTTCGTGGGGCCCAAGTTACGAGCAGTACTTC.

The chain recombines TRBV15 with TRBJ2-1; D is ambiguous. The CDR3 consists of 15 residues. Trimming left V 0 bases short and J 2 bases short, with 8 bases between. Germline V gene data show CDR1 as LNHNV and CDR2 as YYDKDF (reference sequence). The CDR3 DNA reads TGTGCCACCAGCAGAGATCTAAGCCCCTACAATGAGCAGTTCTTC. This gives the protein CATSRDLSPYNEQFF.

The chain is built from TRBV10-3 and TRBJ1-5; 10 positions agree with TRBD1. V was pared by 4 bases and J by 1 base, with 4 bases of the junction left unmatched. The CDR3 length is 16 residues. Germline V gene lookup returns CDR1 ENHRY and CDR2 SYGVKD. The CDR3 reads CAISGQGAGSNQPQHF. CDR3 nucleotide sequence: TGTGCCATCAGTGGACAGGGGGCGGGGAGCAATCAGCCCCAGCATTTT.